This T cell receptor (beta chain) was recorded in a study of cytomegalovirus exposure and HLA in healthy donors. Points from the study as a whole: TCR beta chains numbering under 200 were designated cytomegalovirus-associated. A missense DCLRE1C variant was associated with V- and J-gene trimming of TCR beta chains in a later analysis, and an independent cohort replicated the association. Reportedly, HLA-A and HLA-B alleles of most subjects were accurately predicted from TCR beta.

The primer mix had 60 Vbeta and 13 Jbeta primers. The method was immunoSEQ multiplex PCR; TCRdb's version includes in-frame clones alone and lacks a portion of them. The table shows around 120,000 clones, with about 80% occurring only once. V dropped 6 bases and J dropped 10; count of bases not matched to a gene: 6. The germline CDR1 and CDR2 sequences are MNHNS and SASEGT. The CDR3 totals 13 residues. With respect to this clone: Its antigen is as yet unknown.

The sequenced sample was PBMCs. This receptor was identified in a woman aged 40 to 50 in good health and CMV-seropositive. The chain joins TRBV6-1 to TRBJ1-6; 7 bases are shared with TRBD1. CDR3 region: CASRTGQTSPLHF. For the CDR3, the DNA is TGTGCCAGCAGGACAGGGCAGACGTCACCCCTCCACTTT.